This T cell receptor (beta chain) was recovered during a study of blood T cells in healthy people across ages. At the level of the study: Researchers report that template switching captured about one barcoded beta molecule per two T cells.

It was with a sample-barcoded 5' primer and a J-beta primer mix that a second PCR of roughly 6 to 12 cycles was run. Each TCR beta cDNA got a 12-nucleotide random molecular identifier. From the 5' RACE reads, TCRdb called clonotypes with MiXCR, one entry per CDR3 protein. The table has approximately 680,000 distinct CDR3 sequences, approximately 31% seen once. This CDR3 has 14 amino acids. Trimming stripped 4 bases from V and 5 bases from J, with 12 bases between. Germline loops: CDR1 SGDLS, CDR2 YYNGEE. Specimen: blood. The clonotype originates from a woman of 80 years or more in good health. The V call is TRBV9, the J call TRBJ1-4; D gene unclear. DNA for the CDR3: TGTGCCAGCAGCTCACAAGCCAGGAATGAAAAACTGTTTTTT. Its protein product is CASSSQARNEKLFF.